The text below deals with one T cell receptor beta chain. Its antigen is unknown. The V and J ends lost 5 bases and 3 bases, in that order; junction bases with no gene match: 4. CDR1 is LNHDA, CDR2 SQIVND, per germline (reference sequence). CDR3 length equals 13 residues. This record belongs to a study of Graves' ophthalmopathy and Graves' hyperthyroidism. Regarding the study as a whole: The 13-signature model separated ophthalmopathy from stable hyperthyroidism at over 85% sensitivity and about 81% specificity.

CDR3 regions of TCR beta were amplified from RNA transcripts. In the first round, RT-PCR was carried out with HTBI primers, and a multiplex PCR formed the second round. TCRdb recomputed calls from the multiplex PCR reads with MiXCR, one row per CDR3 protein. Of a few hundred thousand distinct CDR3 sequences in the sample, less than 45% were seen once. The V call is TRBV19, the J call TRBJ2-7; TRBD1 agrees at 7 bases. This receptor was taken from an adult man with Graves' hyperthyroidism. The specimen sequenced was peripheral blood or thyroid tissue (not recorded which). CDR3 loop: CASSHQGVYEQYF. DNA of the CDR3: TGTGCCAGTAGTCACCAGGGGGTCTACGAGCAGTACTTC.